The next 13 T cell receptor beta chains were all read from a single sample in a study of identical twins. One entry per CDR3 protein, called by TCRdb with MiXCR from the 5' RACE reads. Found here are approximately 600,000 distinct CDR3 sequences, roughly 9.9% of them singletons; the top ten hold 3%. This sample also appeared in a second study, on yellow fever vaccine responses in identical twins.

The source material was PBMCs. The receptors were sampled from a woman in her late teens or twenties in good health.

This clonotype was found a few times. This chain connects TRBV20-1 to TRBJ2-5; TRBD1 aligns across 8 bases. The length of the CDR3 is 13 residues. V lost 3 bases to trimming and J lost 5 bases; unmatched junction nucleotides: 5. CDR1 DFQATT and CDR2 SNEGSKA come from the germline V gene (reference sequence). The CDR3 region has the DNA TGCAGTGCTAGGGACAGGGAGCGCGAGACCCAGTACTTC. Translated, it gives CSARDRERETQYF.

The chain employs TRBV3-1 and TRBJ2-6; D perhaps matches TRBD1 (6 bases). With 3 bases removed from V and 0 bases from J, the gap between germline ends came to 15 bases. The CDR3 is 18 residues long. In germline, CDR1 is LGHDT, CDR2 YNNKEL (reference sequence). As DNA, the CDR3 is TGTGCCAGCAGCCAGCCCCGGGACACCCTCTCTGGGGCCAACGTCCTGACTTTC. It specifies CASSQPRDTLSGANVLTF.

The rearrangement uses TRBV2 and TRBJ2-1, with 7 positions matching TRBD2. The CDR3 spans 13 residues. With 7 bases clipped from V and 6 bases from J, the junction kept 6 bases outside the gene matches. Germline loops: CDR1 SNHLY, CDR2 FYNNEI. CDR3 protein: CASNNGLVNEQFF. CDR3 sequence (DNA): TGTGCCAGCAACAACGGACTAGTCAATGAGCAGTTCTTC.

This clonotype was seen a handful of times. The chain couples TRBV29-1 to TRBJ2-1; 10 nucleotides align to TRBD2. V dropped 7 bases and J dropped 4; count of bases not matched to a gene: 1. The CDR3 loop spans 12 amino acids. The germline V gene encodes CDR1 SQVTM and CDR2 ANQGSEA. For the CDR3, the DNA is TGCAGCGAACTAGCGGGATACAATGAGCAGTTCTTC. It encodes CSELAGYNEQFF.

The V gene is TRBV4-1, the J gene TRBJ2-4; TRBD1 agrees at 7 bases. Germline V CDR1 and CDR2: MGHRA, YSYEKL. There are 17 residues in the CDR3. V shed 0 bases and J 5 bases; nucleotides not matched to a gene: 10. This chain's CDR3 is CASSQDAPRDSQNIQYF. The CDR3 bases are TGCGCCAGCAGCCAAGACGCCCCCCGGGACAGCCAAAACATTCAGTACTTC.

The genes are TRBV12-3 or TRBV12-4 and TRBJ2-5, with D perhaps TRBD1 or TRBD2 (5 bases each). This CDR3 has 15 residues. V was shortened by 4 bases and J by 1 base, with 13 bases between the two germline ends. CDR3 in DNA: TGTGCCAGCAGTTCACTAGGTGGGACCCAAGAGACCCAGTACTTC. It codes for CASSSLGGTQETQYF.

The chain employs TRBV12-3 or TRBV12-4 and TRBJ2-4, with TRBD1 as a possible D gene (5 bases). CDR3 length equals 14 residues. Trimming pared 3 bases from V and 1 base from J, leaving 7 bases between. The CDR3 DNA reads as TGTGCCAGCAGTTTTGGGGCTGCCAAAAACATTCAGTACTTC. The encoded protein is CASSFGAAKNIQYF.

In this sample, this clonotype turned up many times. In DNA, the CDR3 is TGTGCCAGCAGTACCGGAGGGGGAGTCGGGGAGCTGTTTTTT. Its translation: CASSTGGGVGELFF. This chain links TRBV6-1 with TRBJ2-2, with D perhaps being TRBD1 or TRBD2 (6 bases each). Trimming took 5 bases from V and 7 from J, leaving 14 bases between them. The CDR3 extends over 14 amino acids. The V gene's germline CDR1 is MNHNS and CDR2 SASEGT.

V usage is TRBV29-1 and J usage is TRBJ2-7, with D possibly being TRBD2 (5 bases). In germline, CDR1 is SQVTM, CDR2 ANQGSEA. The CDR3 extends over 17 amino acids. V was pared by 2 bases and J by 2 bases, with 22 bases between. This chain's CDR3 is CSVEKEGNTVAAYEQYF. The CDR3 coding sequence is TGCAGCGTTGAAAAAGAGGGTAACACGGTAGCCGCCTACGAGCAGTACTTC.

In this sample, this clonotype turned up a few times. This chain uses TRBV27 with TRBJ2-1, with 9 bases that match TRBD2. Germline values: CDR1 MNHEY, CDR2 SMNVEV (reference sequence). The CDR3 length is 16 residues. V shed 5 bases and J 3 bases; nucleotides not matched to a gene: 8. CDR3 nucleotide sequence: TGTGCCAGCAGTCCATGGGTTAGCGGGGGCTACAATGAGCAGTTCTTC. Translating gives CASSPWVSGGYNEQFF.

This clonotype has ten or more counts. The chain couples TRBV2 to TRBJ2-7; no clear D gene. The germline V and J ends were trimmed by 5 bases and 1 base, with 12 bases remaining between them. The CDR3 consists of 14 residues. Germline-derived CDR1 and CDR2 are SNHLY and FYNNEI. CDR3 residues: CASSQTHSSYEQYF. In DNA, the CDR3 is TGTGCCAGCAGTCAAACACACAGTTCCTACGAGCAGTACTTC.

The V and J genes are TRBV16 and TRBJ2-7, with D uncertain. The CDR3 runs 13 residues. The germline V gene has CDR1 KGHSY and CDR2 FQNENV. V gave up 1 base and J gave up 6 bases, with 10 bases separating them. In DNA form, the CDR3 reads TGTGCCAGCAGCCAATTAAGCATTGCCGAGCAGTACTTC. Its translation is CASSQLSIAEQYF.

This clonotype has more than one count but fewer than ten. V usage is TRBV28 and J usage is TRBJ2-1; 11 bases align to TRBD2. The CDR3 has 17 residues. CDR1 is MDHEN, CDR2 SYDVKM, per germline. Unmatched junction bases numbered 3, after V lost 2 bases and J lost 0 bases. The DNA for the CDR3 is TGTGCCAGCAGTTTACCGGGACTAGCGGACTCCTACAATGAGCAGTTCTTC. Translation: CASSLPGLADSYNEQFF.